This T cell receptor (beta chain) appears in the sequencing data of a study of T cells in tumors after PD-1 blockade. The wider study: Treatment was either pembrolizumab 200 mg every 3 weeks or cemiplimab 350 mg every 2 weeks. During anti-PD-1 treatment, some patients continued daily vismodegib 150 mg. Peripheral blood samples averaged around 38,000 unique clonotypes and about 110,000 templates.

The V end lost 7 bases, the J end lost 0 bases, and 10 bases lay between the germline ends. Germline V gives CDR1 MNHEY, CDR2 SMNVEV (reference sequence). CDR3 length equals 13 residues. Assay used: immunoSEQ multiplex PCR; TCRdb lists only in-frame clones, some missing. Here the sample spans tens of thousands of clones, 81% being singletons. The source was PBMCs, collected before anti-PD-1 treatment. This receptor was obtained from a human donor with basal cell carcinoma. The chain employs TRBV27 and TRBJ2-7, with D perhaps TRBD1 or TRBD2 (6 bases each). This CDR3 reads CASTGGHSYEQYF. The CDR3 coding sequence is TGTGCCAGCACCGGGGGCCACTCCTACGAGCAGTACTTC.